Shown below are 25 T cell receptor beta chains from a single sample sequenced in a study of T-cell reconstitution after alpha-beta-depleted transplantation in children. Using unique molecular identifiers, the investigators prepared the TCRbeta library. TCRdb re-derived calls from the PCR reads in MiXCR, one entry per CDR3 protein. Of about a million distinct CDR3 sequences listed, about 29% are singletons. The sample consisted of PBMCs, mostly from graft donor cells, taken 360 days after TCRalphabeta/CD19-depleted stem cell transplant. The receptors were sampled from a boy under two years old who had a stem cell transplant for SCID, so the T cells may come from the graft donor.

The rearrangement uses TRBV5-1 and TRBJ2-1, with 9 bases identical to TRBD2. The length of the CDR3 is 14 residues. CDR1 and CDR2 (germline): SGHRS, YFSETQ. Trimming at V came to 6 bases and at J to 5 bases, leaving 6 bases not matched to a gene. CDR3 region: CASTWRGGHNEQFF. The DNA for the CDR3 is TGCGCCAGCACATGGCGGGGGGGCCACAATGAGCAGTTCTTC.

The rearrangement joins TRBV9 to TRBJ2-5, with 8 nucleotides matching TRBD2. The CDR3 contains 15 residues. J lost 1 base, V lost 3 bases, and 5 bases had no gene match. From germline, CDR1 is SGDLS and CDR2 YYNGEE. The CDR3 nucleotides read TGTGCCAGCAGCGCTAGCGGGTGGATCCAAGAGACCCAGTACTTC. Amino acids: CASSASGWIQETQYF.

The genes are TRBV5-1 and TRBJ2-2; D is perhaps TRBD1 or TRBD2 (5 bases each). V was cut by 4 bases and J by 0 bases, with 13 bases left in between. The germline gives CDR1 SGHRS, CDR2 YFSETQ. The CDR3 extends over 16 amino acids. DNA of the CDR3: TGCGCCAGCAGCCCTGGGGCACTAGCGAACACCGGGGAGCTGTTTTTT. It encodes CASSPGALANTGELFF. The complete variable domain, with remaining parts taken from reference TRBV5-1 and TRBJ2-2, reads KAGVTQTPRYLIKTRGQQVTLSCSPISGHRSVSWYQQTPGQGLQFLFEYFSETQRNKGNFPGRFSGRQFSNSRSEMNVSTLELGDSALYLCASSPGALANTGELFFGEGSRLTVL.

The V call is TRBV7-9, the J call TRBJ2-1, with D hard to call. The germline CDR1 and CDR2 sequences are SEHNR and FQNEAQ (reference sequence). This CDR3 spans 12 amino acids. V gave up 0 bases and J gave up 8 bases, with 5 bases separating them. CDR3 nucleotides: TGTGCCAGCAGCTTAGCCGACGATGAGCAGTTCTTC. Encoded protein: CASSLADDEQFF.

This clonotype was seen more than once but under ten times. The V gene is TRBV10-3, the J gene TRBJ1-2; 8 bases are a match to TRBD1. The CDR3 covers 12 residues. Trimming removed 6 bases from V and 6 bases from J; junction bases left unmatched: 3. CDR1 is ENHRY and CDR2 is SYGVKD in the germline V gene. The CDR3 DNA reads TGTGCCATCAGCTTGACAGGGGATGGCTACACCTTC. Translation: CAISLTGDGYTF.

This chain links TRBV5-5 with TRBJ2-3, with D possibly being TRBD2 (6 bases). Germline CDR1 and CDR2: SGHKS and YYEKEE (reference sequence). With 0 bases removed from V and 1 base from J, the gap between germline ends came to 18 bases. The CDR3 spans 18 residues. The CDR3 region is CASSLALPGLPRTDTQYF. In DNA form, the CDR3 reads TGTGCCAGCAGCTTGGCTCTACCGGGACTCCCTCGCACAGATACGCAGTATTTT.

The genes are TRBV15 and TRBJ2-7, with TRBD2 as a possible D gene (6 bases). The germline V gene has CDR1 LNHNV and CDR2 YYDKDF (reference sequence). V gave up 4 bases and J gave up 4 bases, with 17 bases separating them. CDR3 size: 15 residues. The CDR3 sequence is CATSNERGAGYEQYF. CDR3 DNA: TGTGCCACCAGCAACGAACGTGGGGCGGGGTACGAGCAGTACTTC.

Note on this clonotype: A much larger clone lies a single base off, so this may be a read error. The rearrangement joins TRBV20-1 to TRBJ1-5, with D hard to call. The CDR3 extends over 13 amino acids. CDR1 is DFQATT, CDR2 SNEGSKA, per germline (reference sequence). Between the trimmed V and J ends, which lost 3 bases and 2 bases, there was a span of 8 bases. CDR3: CSARLRGNQPQHF. For the CDR3, the DNA is TGCAGTGCTAGGTTGAGGGGCAATCAGCCCCAGCATTTT.

This clonotype was observed many times. V is TRBV28 and J is TRBJ2-7, with D possibly called TRBD1 or TRBD2 (5 bases each). The CDR3 consists of 13 residues. Germline V CDR1 and CDR2: MDHEN, SYDVKM. V was trimmed by 5 bases and J by 5 bases, leaving 13 bases between them. CDR3 region: CASSPLGADEQYF. CDR3 sequence (DNA): TGTGCCAGCAGTCCGCTCGGGGCCGACGAGCAGTACTTC.

This clonotype was found many times. The J gene is TRBJ2-7, the V gene TRBV12-3 or TRBV12-4, with D unresolved. V shed 2 bases and J shed 1 base, with 6 bases lying between them. The CDR3 length is 13 residues. The CDR3 reads CASSLRPSYEQYF. DNA of the CDR3: TGTGCCAGCAGTTTAAGGCCATCCTACGAGCAGTACTTC.

The table lists this clonotype with a few counts. The junction departs from germline at one end; a sequencing error may be responsible. The chain carries TRBV5-5 and TRBJ2-5; no clear D gene. This CDR3 contains 12 residues. The germline V gene encodes CDR1 SGHKS and CDR2 YYEKEE (reference sequence). CDR3 residues: CASSPNPRGELF. For the CDR3, the DNA is TGTGCCAGCAGCCCGAATCCTAGAGGCGAGCTCTTC.

This clonotype turned up a few times. The chain carries TRBV10-3 and TRBJ2-7, with 7 bases matching TRBD1. J gave up 4 bases and V 5 bases, and 8 bases lay outside the gene matches. The CDR3 totals 14 residues. Germline-derived CDR1 and CDR2 are ENHRY and SYGVKD. The CDR3: CAISWDRVSYEQYF. In DNA form, the CDR3 reads TGTGCCATCAGTTGGGACAGAGTCTCTTACGAGCAGTACTTC.

V usage is TRBV12-3 or TRBV12-4 and J usage is TRBJ1-1; the match to TRBD1 covers 7 bases. The CDR3 is made up of 13 amino acids. After removal of 3 bases from V and 7 bases from J, the junction contained 5 bases not matched to a gene. CDR3: CASSLPTGFEAFF. In nucleotides, the CDR3 is TGTGCCAGCAGTTTGCCGACAGGGTTTGAAGCTTTCTTT.

This clonotype has a count of ten or more. V is TRBV5-1 and J is TRBJ2-7; tentatively, D is TRBD2 (6 bases). The V gene lost 2 bases and the J gene lost 4 bases, with 10 bases spanning the gap. The CDR3 is 13 amino acids. Germline V gives CDR1 SGHRS, CDR2 YFSETQ. The CDR3 here is CASSFLSGYEQYF. CDR3 bases: TGCGCCAGCAGCTTCTTGAGCGGGTACGAGCAGTACTTC.

The chain combines TRBV20-1 with TRBJ1-2, with unresolved D. The V gene lost 1 base and the J gene lost 4 bases, with 7 bases spanning the gap. CDR1 and CDR2 (germline): DFQATT, SNEGSKA (reference sequence). The CDR3 extends over 12 amino acids. CDR3 sequence (DNA): TGCAGTGCTAGAGGCGTCTTCTATGGCTACACCTTC. This encodes CSARGVFYGYTF.

The chain joins TRBV20-1 to TRBJ2-2, with 9 bases lining up with TRBD2. The CDR3 length is 17 residues. V lost 0 bases, J lost 6 bases, and 11 bases stayed unmatched. Germline V gene data show CDR1 as DFQATT and CDR2 as SNEGSKA (reference sequence). CDR3 nucleotides: TGCAGTGCTAGAGATAACGGACTAGCGAGTAATGCCGGGGAGCTGTTTTTT. Amino acid sequence: CSARDNGLASNAGELFF.

This chain connects TRBV29-1 to TRBJ2-7, with TRBD1 matching over 9 bases. Trimming cost V 0 bases and J 3 bases; bases outside gene matches: 6. Germline CDR1 and CDR2: SQVTM and ANQGSEA. The CDR3 extends over 15 amino acids. This CDR3 is CSVEETGGVNYEQYF. The CDR3 nucleotides are TGCAGCGTTGAAGAAACAGGGGGCGTAAACTACGAGCAGTACTTC.

The V call is TRBV3-1, the J call TRBJ2-5; 9 bases fit TRBD2. The CDR3 has 19 amino acids. Germline CDR1 reads LGHDT; CDR2 reads YNNKEL (reference sequence). Unmatched junction bases numbered 17, after V lost 6 bases and J lost 0 bases. The CDR3 DNA follows: TGTGCCAGCAGTTTTCGAAGGAGCGGGGGGCCCCAGAACCAAGAGACCCAGTACTTC. It yields the protein CASSFRRSGGPQNQETQYF.

This clonotype was counted a few times. The chain carries TRBV12-3 or TRBV12-4 and TRBJ2-1; D uncertain. CDR3 length: 16 residues. Trimming took off 6 bases at V and 0 bases at J, with 15 bases between the two ends. The CDR3 nucleotides are TGTGCCAGCAGCCCCCGGTCCACGAGCTCCTACAATGAGCAGTTCTTC. Its translation: CASSPRSTSSYNEQFF.

This chain uses TRBV20-1 with TRBJ1-6; no firm D call. The CDR3 runs to 14 residues. CDR1 and CDR2 from the germline V gene are DFQATT and SNEGSKA (reference sequence). Trimming pared 3 bases from V and 2 bases from J, leaving 8 bases between. The CDR3, as DNA: TGCAGTGCTAGCGCGATCCCCTATAATTCACCCCTCCACTTT. Translation: CSASAIPYNSPLHF.

The chain is built from TRBV29-1 and TRBJ2-3; 9 bases fit TRBD1. After removal of 8 bases from V and 5 bases from J, the junction contained 5 bases not matched to a gene. This CDR3 has 12 residues. Germline V gives CDR1 SQVTM, CDR2 ANQGSEA. For the CDR3, the DNA is TGCAGCTCACGACAGGGGGTAGATACGCAGTATTTT. It translates to CSSRQGVDTQYF.

This clonotype has a handful of counts. V usage is TRBV20-1 and J usage is TRBJ2-5; the D gene is possibly TRBD2 (5 bases). The germline V and J ends were trimmed by 3 bases and 0 bases, with 23 bases remaining between them. CDR1 and CDR2 (germline): DFQATT, SNEGSKA (reference sequence). The CDR3 length is 18 residues. CDR3 bases: TGCAGTGCTAGCCCCCCGGGGTTTAGCGCGGCGTACCAAGAGACCCAGTACTTC. Protein sequence: CSASPPGFSAAYQETQYF.

The V and J genes are TRBV10-3 and TRBJ2-7; unclear D gene. In germline, CDR1 is ENHRY, CDR2 SYGVKD. CDR3 length equals 12 residues. V was cut by 3 bases and J by 3 bases, with 6 bases left in between. The CDR3 is CAISDEVYEQYF. DNA for the CDR3: TGTGCCATCAGTGACGAAGTCTACGAGCAGTACTTC.

The chain links TRBV5-8 to TRBJ1-6; TRBD1 agrees at 7 bases. This CDR3 is built from 14 residues. The ends lost 3 bases at V and 8 bases at J; junction bases unmatched: 5. CDR1 SGHTS and CDR2 YDEGEE come from the germline V gene. The CDR3 reads CASSWGDRDSPLHF. CDR3 DNA sequence: TGTGCCAGCAGCTGGGGGGACAGAGATTCACCCCTCCACTTT.

The rearrangement uses TRBV4-2 and TRBJ2-1; 9 bases are a match to TRBD2. The ends lost 0 bases at V and 3 bases at J; junction bases unmatched: 9. CDR1 LGHNA and CDR2 YNFKEQ come from the germline V gene. This CDR3 has 18 amino acids. The DNA of the CDR3 is TGTGCCAGCAGCCAAGAATCGGGAGCGGGGGGTTACTACAATGAGCAGTTCTTC. This encodes CASSQESGAGGYYNEQFF.